These 3 T cell receptor beta chains originate from one sample sequenced in a study of CD8+CD57+ T cells in acquired aplastic anemia (dated by TCRdb to the late 2010s). The patients picked for sequencing were ones in whom flow cytometry had shown an expansion of CD8+CD57+ cells. What the authors observed across the whole study: In patients, decreased diversity was observed in CD8+CD57+ cells compared with total CD4+ and CD8+ cell pools.

The run used an Illumina HiSeq 2000. TCR beta VDJ combination and CDR3 sequence profiling used genomic DNA as the template. TCRdb reprocessing: public reads trimmed at Q25 with fastp, clones called with MiXCR, in-frame beta chains kept. Each entry is one CDR3 protein sequence, shown with its most common DNA and genes. The sample contains about 17,000 distinct CDR3 sequences, 30% to 45% of them found a single time. The ten largest clones represent 65% to 90% of the sample. Their cognate antigens are unknown. Sequenced material: CD8+CD57+ T cells sorted from PBMCs. The sample's cell subset or site label, in plain terms: bead-enriched CD8+CD57+ effector memory T cells from SAA patients. Source of these receptors: a human donor with aplastic anemia.

This clonotype has just a few counts. The chain has TRBV10-3 and TRBJ2-3; D is uncertain. Germline V gene lookup returns CDR1 ENHRY and CDR2 SYGVKD. This CDR3 is built from 12 residues. Trimming took off 3 bases at V and 0 bases at J, with 1 base between the two ends. CDR3 protein: CAISDSTDTQYF. The CDR3 DNA is TGTGCCATCAGTGACAGCACAGATACGCAGTATTTT.

With respect to this clonotype: An end of the junction differs from the germline gene, which may be a read error. This chain uses TRBV5-1 with TRBJ1-1; 9 bases fit TRBD1. This CDR3 is built from 13 residues. Germline CDR1 reads SGHRS; CDR2 reads YFSETQ. CDR3 region: CASGLGQGTEAFF. CDR3 sequence (DNA): TGCGCCAGCGGCTTGGGACAGGGCACTGAAGCTTTCTTT.

This clonotype was observed many times. The rearrangement uses TRBV24-1 and TRBJ2-7; 10 bases agree with TRBD1. The CDR3 extends over 15 amino acids. J was trimmed by 2 bases and V by 3 bases; bases with no gene match: 3. CDR1 is KGHDR and CDR2 is SFDVKD in the germline V gene. In DNA, the CDR3 is TGTGCCACCAGTGATCCCGGGACAGGGGCCTACGAGCAGTACTTC. It yields the protein CATSDPGTGAYEQYF.